Sequencing of this TCR beta chain was carried out in a study of blood T cell repertoires in COVID-19. Turning to the study itself: Some COVID-19 samples were acute and others convalescent; all came from the United States, Italy and Spain. Nucleic acid was either cDNA or gDNA, and it came from T cells, B-cell-depleted T cells, or PBMCs.

The V end lost 5 bases, the J end lost 7 bases, and 14 bases lay between the germline ends. This CDR3 is built from 13 residues. Germline-derived CDR1 and CDR2 are LNHDA and SQIVND (reference sequence). Methods used by the authors: Amplification of reference gene primers was used by the study to estimate nucleated cell counts. The repertoire was sequenced with immunoSEQ multiplex PCR; TCRdb's copy has only in-frame clones and lacks some. For V, J and clone size, that table is used; D and trimming come from the DNA. Among roughly 210,000 clones listed, 88% were seen once. The TCR sequence derives from a man in his 70s with acute or convalescent COVID-19. The sample comprised peripheral blood. V gene TRBV19 combines with J gene TRBJ1-2; D perhaps matches TRBD1 (5 bases). CDR3 amino acids: CASSPVGGIGYTF. CDR3 in DNA: TGTGCCAGTAGTCCCGTGGGGGGGATTGGCTACACCTTC. The whole variable domain, remainder taken from reference TRBV19 and TRBJ1-2, is DGGITQSPKYLFRKEGQNVTLSCEQNLNHDAMYWYRQDPGQGLRLIYYSQIVNDFQKGDIAEGYSVSREKKESFPLTVTSAQKNPTAFYLCASSPVGGIGYTFGSGTRLTVV.